The 20 T cell receptor beta chains below come from one sample, sequenced in a study of T cell repertoires in cytomegalovirus infection. TCRdb processed the reads anew with MiXCR; each CDR3 protein has one entry. The profile shows some 320,000 distinct CDR3 sequences, 9.5% of them singletons. Sequencing used PBMCs. The receptors here all came from a human donor in good health (CMV status not recorded). Some clones in this sample may be carry-over from other donors' samples.

The chain couples TRBV18 to TRBJ2-6, with TRBD1 as a possible D gene (5 bases). The V end lost 3 bases, the J end lost 0 bases, and 9 bases lay between the germline ends. Per the germline V gene, CDR1 is KGHSH and CDR2 is LQKENI. This CDR3 is built from 16 residues. CDR3 amino acids: CASSPGRASGANVLTF. DNA of the CDR3: TGTGCCAGCTCACCCGGCAGGGCCTCTGGGGCCAACGTCCTGACTTTC.

This clonotype was picked up many times. The chain has TRBV7-3 and TRBJ2-1; 15 nucleotides agree with TRBD2. This CDR3 contains 16 residues. Unmatched junction bases numbered 7, after V lost 6 bases and J lost 7 bases. Germline CDR1 SGHTA, CDR2 FQGTGA. DNA for the CDR3: TGTGCCAGCAGTCGAGAAGGGACTAGCGGGAGGAATGAGCAGTTCTTC. Protein: CASSREGTSGRNEQFF. The full variable domain, completed using reference TRBV7-3 and TRBJ2-1, is GAGVSQTPSNKVTEKGKYVELRCDPISGHTALYWYRQSLGQGPEFLIYFQGTGAADDSGLPNDRFFAVRPEGSVSTLKIQRTERGDSAVYLCASSREGTSGRNEQFFGPGTRLTVL.

This clonotype was seen a handful of times. This rearrangement joins TRBV20-1 to TRBJ1-1; D is possibly TRBD1 (6 bases). Germline loops: CDR1 DFQATT, CDR2 SNEGSKA (reference sequence). The CDR3 covers 15 residues. Trimming removed 0 bases at V and 7 bases at J, with 18 bases between. The CDR3 coding sequence is TGCAGTGCTAGAGATGATACACATCCAGGGGATGAAGCTTTCTTT. This translates into CSARDDTHPGDEAFF.

DNA of the CDR3: TGTGCCAGTAGTATTGGTGGGCCAACAATGAAGCAGTTCTTC. Protein: CASSIGGPTMKQFF. The chain couples TRBV19 to TRBJ2-1; D is ambiguous. Trimming stripped 3 bases from V and 11 bases from J, with 17 bases between. This CDR3 is built from 14 residues. CDR1 and CDR2 (germline): LNHDA, SQIVND (reference sequence).

The sample holds many counts of this clonotype. This sequence joins TRBV7-2 and TRBJ2-7, with 7 bases matching TRBD1. The V and J ends lost 3 bases and 2 bases, in that order; junction bases with no gene match: 4. Germline CDR1 SGHTA, CDR2 FQGNSA. This CDR3 is built from 14 residues. CDR3 in DNA: TGTGCCAGCAGCTTCTCGGGGACAGCCTACGAGCAGTACTTC. The encoded protein is CASSFSGTAYEQYF.

The chain couples TRBV3-1 to TRBJ2-2; the D gene is possibly TRBD2 (5 bases). Germline CDR1 and CDR2: LGHDT and YNNKEL (reference sequence). V shed 2 bases and J shed 2 bases, with 12 bases lying between them. This CDR3 is 16 amino acids long. DNA of the CDR3: TGTGCCAGCAGCCAAAGACGGCTAGCTAACACCGGGGAGCTGTTTTTT. This gives the protein CASSQRRLANTGELFF.

This clonotype was found many times. V is TRBV4-2 and J is TRBJ2-1; TRBD1 aligns across 10 bases. The CDR3 has 15 amino acids. The germline V gene has CDR1 LGHNA and CDR2 YNFKEQ. With V trimmed by 2 bases and J by 9 bases, 7 bases remained unmatched. The CDR3 loop is CASSQTTGGYSEQFF. DNA of the CDR3: TGTGCCAGCAGCCAAACGACAGGGGGCTATAGTGAGCAGTTCTTC.

The rearrangement links TRBV29-1 to TRBJ2-7; D remains ambiguous. Trimming left V 2 bases short and J 3 bases short, with 5 bases between. From germline, CDR1 is SQVTM and CDR2 ANQGSEA. The CDR3 loop spans 11 amino acids. For the CDR3, the DNA is TGCAGCGTTGAACGGAACTACGAGCAGTACTTC. It codes for CSVERNYEQYF.

This chain uses TRBV7-2 with TRBJ2-1; TRBD2 matches 7 bases. Germline V gives CDR1 SGHTA, CDR2 FQGNSA. V dropped 0 bases and J dropped 4; count of bases not matched to a gene: 3. The length of the CDR3 is 15 residues. The CDR3 sequence: CASSLAPAGYNEQFF. CDR3 nucleotides: TGTGCCAGCAGCTTAGCTCCAGCGGGGTACAATGAGCAGTTCTTC.

This clonotype has only a few counts. The rearrangement joins TRBV29-1 to TRBJ2-1, with D unclear. The V gene's germline CDR1 is SQVTM and CDR2 ANQGSEA. V was shortened by 5 bases and J by 1 base, with 9 bases between the two germline ends. This CDR3 region has 13 residues. The CDR3 protein is CSVWSRSYNEQFF. CDR3 coding DNA: TGCAGCGTTTGGAGTAGATCCTACAATGAGCAGTTCTTC.

This clonotype was counted a few times. The chain combines TRBV2 with TRBJ2-1, with TRBD2 matching 10 bases. The CDR3 is 16 residues long. Germline lookup yields CDR1 SNHLY and CDR2 FYNNEI. Losses at the gene ends were 6 bases for V and 9 bases for J; bases not matched to a gene: 14. DNA of the CDR3: TGTGCCAGCAGCGGGACCCCTAGCGGGAGCGGGGCTGAGCAGTTCTTC. Protein sequence: CASSGTPSGSGAEQFF.

This clonotype was recorded a few times. The V gene is TRBV20-1, the J gene TRBJ2-3, with no clear D. This CDR3 region has 14 residues. Germline values: CDR1 DFQATT, CDR2 SNEGSKA (reference sequence). V lost 3 bases, J lost 0 bases, and 10 bases lay in between. CDR3 in amino acids: CSASRVESTDTQYF. CDR3 in DNA: TGCAGTGCTAGTCGGGTCGAGAGCACAGATACGCAGTATTTT.

This sequence joins TRBV19 and TRBJ2-6, with a tentative D call TRBD1 (6 bases). With 5 bases removed from V and 4 bases from J, the gap between germline ends came to 12 bases. CDR3 length: 15 residues. Germline assignment: CDR1 LNHDA and CDR2 SQIVND (reference sequence). The CDR3: CASSLGARGANVLTF. CDR3 bases: TGTGCCAGTAGTCTGGGGGCGCGAGGGGCCAACGTCCTGACTTTC.

This clonotype was recorded at least ten times. This sequence joins TRBV7-2 and TRBJ1-1; D not resolved. V was pared by 0 bases and J by 2 bases, with 7 bases between. In germline, CDR1 is SGHTA, CDR2 FQGNSA. The CDR3 contains 14 residues. CDR3 sequence: CASSLAYSNTEAFF. Written as DNA, the CDR3 is TGTGCCAGCAGCTTAGCCTACAGTAACACTGAAGCTTTCTTT.

The table lists this clonotype with a few counts. V gene TRBV6-5 combines with J gene TRBJ2-3; 9 positions agree with TRBD1. Germline CDR1 is MNHEY and CDR2 is SVGAGI. The trim removed 6 bases at V and 2 bases at J, leaving 9 bases unmatched. The length of the CDR3 is 16 residues. CDR3 region: CASSVGDRVYTDTQYF. The CDR3 DNA is TGTGCCAGCAGCGTCGGGGACAGGGTCTACACAGATACGCAGTATTTT.

This clonotype was picked up many times. V usage is TRBV20-1 and J usage is TRBJ1-2; D is possibly TRBD1 (5 bases). Per the germline V gene, CDR1 is DFQATT and CDR2 is SNEGSKA (reference sequence). Trimming cost V 0 bases and J 5 bases, with 7 bases left between them. The CDR3 has 12 residues. Here the CDR3 DNA reads TGCAGTGCTAGAGATGCAGGGTATGGCTACACCTTC. Amino acids: CSARDAGYGYTF.

The chain employs TRBV11-1 and TRBJ2-2; 8 bases agree with TRBD1. This CDR3 region has 19 residues. From germline, CDR1 is SGHAT and CDR2 FQDESV (reference sequence). Trimming took 5 bases from V and 2 from J; bases not matched to a gene: 16. The CDR3 DNA reads as TGTGCCAGCAGCCCTCGGACAGGGCGGCGAACAGGAAACACCGGGGAGCTGTTTTTT. Translation: CASSPRTGRRTGNTGELFF.

This clonotype has just a few counts. The J gene is TRBJ1-1, the V gene TRBV29-1; 7 bases agree with TRBD1. The CDR3 is made up of 13 amino acids. Germline CDR1 and CDR2: SQVTM and ANQGSEA. Unmatched junction bases numbered 11, after V lost 6 bases and J lost 7 bases. For the CDR3, the DNA is TGCAGCGTGTGGGACAGCGCACCTATTGAAGCTTTCTTT. The encoded protein is CSVWDSAPIEAFF.

The chain carries TRBV7-4 and TRBJ2-1; the D gene could be TRBD1 or TRBD2 (5 bases each). Germline V gene sequence: CDR1 SGHVT, CDR2 SQSDAQ. Trimming took 5 bases from V and 1 from J, leaving 15 bases between them. The CDR3 sequence is 16 residues long. The CDR3 protein is CASSHFRGRSYNEQFF. The CDR3 DNA reads TGTGCCAGCAGCCATTTTCGGGGCAGATCCTACAATGAGCAGTTCTTC.

This clonotype was recorded at least ten times. This chain links TRBV7-8 with TRBJ2-7; 12 bases fit TRBD2. V was clipped by 5 bases and J by 4 bases; unmatched bases: 6. Per germline, CDR1 SGHVS and CDR2 FQNEAQ. CDR3 length equals 15 residues. CDR3 nucleotide sequence: TGTGCCAGCAGCGTTAGACTAGCGGGAGATTACGAGCAGTACTTC. Protein product: CASSVRLAGDYEQYF.